This is a list of T cell receptor beta chains from one sample in a study of T cell changes during pregnancy in multiple sclerosis. Only in-frame clones appear in the TCRdb table, and some are missing; sequencing was by immunoSEQ multiplex PCR. The sample records 69,000 or so clones, 90% to 95% being singletons. Sequences were derived from CD4+ T cells from peripheral blood mononuclear cells, sampled in the third trimester of pregnancy. The receptor set was obtained from a female donor in good health, enrolled as a control in a pregnancy study. Both conserved end residues are trimmed from each CDR3.

>TRBV11-2
ASSLVAGAPGYT
>TRBV11-3
ASSLEGQGDEQY
>TRBV9
ASSSYRGPGANVLT
>TRBV7-9
ASSLNGGTNTEAF
>TRBV18
ASSPPSGSGYT
>TRBV2
ASSTGGLPTNEKLF
>TRBV18
ASSLNAPGGQETQY
>TRBV19
ASSTRTAQAF
>TRBV2
ASSLRASGGPDTQY
>TRBV5-1
ASSLARSNEQF
>TRBV7-3
ASSPSVGGSAEAF
>TRBV4-3
ASSLRDSPLLVYEQY
>TRBV11-3
ASSPRQQTYEQY
>TRBV5-4
ASSLDPGDPYEQY
>TRBV7-2
ASSFRQGNEQY
>TRBV15
ATSRAASITEAF
>TRBV9
ASSRTGGAGVKETQY
>TRBV5-6
ASSLRTGGFDEQF
>TRBV4-1
ASSLGQGEGTEAF
>TRBV5-4
ASSRPGLEGTDTQY
>TRBV6-1
ASSGVRVGAGELF
>TRBV11-3
ASSFRQAANTGELF
>TRBV5-4
ASSPRLAGRTDTQY
>TRBV7-3
ASRLTGGLTEAF
>TRBV9
ASSRTSGGRGETQY
>TRBV29-1
SVTGQLYGYT
>TRBV4-2
ASSQGSVDEETQY
>TRBV7-7
ASSLSQGDTGELF
>TRBV18
ASSPRTDYNEKLF
>TRBV20-1
SAPGLPEQY
>TRBV19
ASSILQGAPTNYGYT
>TRBV4-2
ASSQSIQRGLYTGELF
>TRBV6-5
ASSYSVLYNEQF
>TRBV9
ASSVGIGQGATEAF
>TRBV7-2
ASSSPTTNYGYT
>TRBV7-6
ASSLRGQESGGNTIY
>TRBV5-4
ASSRQLGEEKLF
>TRBV7-3
ASSLASGGAIETQY
>TRBV7-2
ASSPKTGGYGYT
>TRBV9
ASSSRTGGTGELF
>TRBV5-1
ASSLDGQGSYEQY
>TRBV6-5
ASSRQGMGAF
>TRBV18
ASSRSGQRGNTIY
>TRBV15
ATSRDRGRDLYEQY
>TRBV9
ASSVDREDGYT
>TRBV7-9
ASSGQPFGYT
>TRBV5-4
ASSLNTGGRADTQY
>TRBV30
AWVGGYTEAF
>TRBV6-6
ASSYSQGATDSPLH
>TRBV25-1
ASSESRISGNTIY
>TRBV4-1
ASSQEPAGVGELF
>TRBV10-3
AISRDTTYEQY
>TRBV7-2
ASSLDRGNTEAF
>TRBV5-5
ASSSVGGEQY
>TRBV5-1
ASSLGGQGPNYGYT